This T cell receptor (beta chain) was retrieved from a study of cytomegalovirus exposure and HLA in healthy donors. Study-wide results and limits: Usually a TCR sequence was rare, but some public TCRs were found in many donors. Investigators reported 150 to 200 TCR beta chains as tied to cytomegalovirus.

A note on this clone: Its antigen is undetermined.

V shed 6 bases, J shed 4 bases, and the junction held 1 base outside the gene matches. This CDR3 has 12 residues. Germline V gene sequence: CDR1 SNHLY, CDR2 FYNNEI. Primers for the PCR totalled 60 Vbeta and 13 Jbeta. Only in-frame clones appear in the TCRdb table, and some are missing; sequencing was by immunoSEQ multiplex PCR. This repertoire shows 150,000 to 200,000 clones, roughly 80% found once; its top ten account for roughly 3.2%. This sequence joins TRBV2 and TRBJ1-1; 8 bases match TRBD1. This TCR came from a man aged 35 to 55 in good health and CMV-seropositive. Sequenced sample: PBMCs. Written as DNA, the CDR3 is TGTGCCAGCAGCACAGGGGGCACTGAAGCTTTCTTT. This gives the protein CASSTGGTEAFF.